This T cell receptor beta chain was sequenced during a study of OX40 agonist ivuxolimab in advanced cancers. Study background: Males comprised approximately 84% of the group, whose mean age was 60 years (range 23 to 79).

The assay was immunoSEQ multiplex PCR, and TCRdb's table has in-frame clones only and misses some. The sample includes about 86,000 clones, 70% to 90% of them seen just once. Worth noting for this clone: The antigen remains undetermined.

Findings of the study overall: It was not determined which antigens were specifically recognized by the peripheral T cells that had undergone clonal expansion. In the 0.1 to 3.0 mg/kg range, CD4+ and CD8+ blood T cells had expanded clonally by week 6.

This sample comprised CD4+ or CD8+ T cells sorted from blood, obtained in a trial of the OX40 agonist ivuxolimab. The TCR comes from an adult with an advanced solid tumor such as melanoma, head and neck, liver or kidney cancer.

This chain's CDR3 is CASTPGGFQETQYF. For the CDR3, the DNA is TGCGCCAGCACCCCGGGGGGGTTCCAAGAGACCCAGTACTTC. The gene calls are TRBV5-1 and TRBJ2-5, with 8 bases aligning to TRBD2. CDR3 length equals 14 residues. Germline V CDR1 and CDR2: SGHRS, YFSETQ. Trimming took 6 bases from V and 1 from J; bases not matched to a gene: 5.